One and the same sample provided the 11 T cell receptor beta chains below, sequenced in a study of CD4+ T cells in melanoma. Data came from immunoSEQ multiplex PCR; TCRdb stores just in-frame clones and leaves some out. The sample has 140,000 or so clones; around 90% are singletons. Receptors originate from a human donor with melanoma.

This clone was picked up one time. The genes are TRBV5-4 and TRBJ2-3; D perhaps matches TRBD2 (6 bases). The CDR3 consists of 17 residues. V shed 0 bases and J shed 0 bases, with 14 bases lying between them. Germline V gene data show CDR1 as SGHNT and CDR2 as YYREEE (reference sequence). The CDR3 region has the DNA TGTGCCAGCAGCTTGGGTAGGGACTCTCTAAGCACAGATACGCAGTATTTT. Its protein product is CASSLGRDSLSTDTQYF.

DNA for the CDR3: TGTGCCAGCACCCACCCTGGCGGGGCCCGGACGGAGCAGTACTTC. Amino acids: CASTHPGGARTEQYF. The chain joins TRBV11-2 to TRBJ2-7; maybe TRBD2 (6 bases). The CDR3 length is 15 residues. V was shortened by 7 bases and J by 7 bases, with 23 bases between the two germline ends. CDR1 and CDR2 from the germline V gene are SGHAT and FQNNGV.

The chain uses TRBV5-1 and TRBJ1-5; TRBD1 agrees at 7 bases. V was clipped by 1 base and J by 7 bases; unmatched bases: 8. Germline CDR1 reads SGHRS; CDR2 reads YFSETQ. This CDR3 has 15 amino acids. CDR3 loop: CASSLRGTEGQPQHF. The DNA for the CDR3 is TGCGCCAGCAGCTTGCGGGGGACAGAGGGCCAGCCCCAGCATTTT.

The CDR3 DNA follows: TGTGCCAGCAGCTATGGACAGGGTAGAGACGGCTACACCTTC. Protein product: CASSYGQGRDGYTF. The gene calls are TRBV14 and TRBJ1-2; 8 bases match TRBD1. The V gene's germline CDR1 is SGHDN and CDR2 FVKESK. The CDR3 contains 14 residues. J was trimmed by 8 bases and V by 5 bases; bases with no gene match: 10.

V and J are TRBV14 and TRBJ1-3; D not certain. Trimming took 4 bases from V and 4 from J, leaving 17 bases between them. Germline values: CDR1 SGHDN, CDR2 FVKESK. The CDR3 has 16 residues. DNA for the CDR3: TGTGCCAGCAGCCCCCCGGATCGATACCAAGGAAACACCATATATTTT. Its protein is CASSPPDRYQGNTIYF.

The genes are TRBV21-1 and TRBJ2-1. TRBV21-1 is shown as a pseudogene. The CDR3 extends over 12 amino acids. In DNA, the CDR3 is TGTGCCAGCAGAGGATCCTACAATGAGCAGTTCTTC. This gives the protein CASRGSYNEQFF.

Here the CDR3 DNA reads TGTGCCAGCAGTTCCGGACTAGCGGGGGGGCGAGAGACCCAGTACTTC. Its protein product is CASSSGLAGGRETQYF. The rearrangement joins TRBV6-6 to TRBJ2-5; 15 nucleotides align to TRBD2. The CDR3 contains 16 residues. The germline gives CDR1 MNHNY, CDR2 SVGAGI (reference sequence). After removal of 4 bases from V and 4 bases from J, the junction contained 4 bases not matched to a gene.

The chain uses TRBV19 and TRBJ1-4; D remains unclear. Trimming removed 1 base at V and 7 bases at J, with 10 bases between. The CDR3 has 14 residues. The germline CDR1 and CDR2 sequences are LNHDA and SQIVND (reference sequence). The CDR3 sequence: CASSIGNVGEKLFF. The DNA of the CDR3 is TGTGCCAGTAGTATAGGTAACGTAGGTGAAAAACTGTTTTTT.

The chain carries TRBV7-2 and TRBJ2-7; D is undetermined. The CDR3 extends over 16 amino acids. Germline CDR1 reads SGHTA; CDR2 reads FQGNSA. Trimming removed 1 base at V and 4 bases at J, with 17 bases between. CDR3 in amino acids: CASSLVSPLGSYEQYF. The CDR3 coding sequence is TGTGCCAGCAGCTTAGTAAGTCCCCTGGGTAGTTACGAGCAGTACTTC.

Here the CDR3 DNA reads TGTGCCAGCAGTGAACCGGGGGCGCCCCGTAACTATGGCTACACCTTC. Translated: CASSEPGAPRNYGYTF. The chain links TRBV6-1 to TRBJ1-2, with D perhaps TRBD1 (6 bases). Germline lookup yields CDR1 MNHNS and CDR2 SASEGT. The V gene lost 2 bases and the J gene lost 1 base, with 14 bases spanning the gap. The CDR3 length is 16 residues.

The CDR3 coding sequence is TGTGCCAGCAGTGGGCTAGCGGGGGGCCAAGCCTACGAGCAGTACTTC. It yields the protein CASSGLAGGQAYEQYF. The chain joins TRBV2 to TRBJ2-7; 11 nucleotides align to TRBD2. The V segment lost 4 bases and the J segment 2 bases; nucleotides outside the gene matches: 7. The germline gives CDR1 SNHLY, CDR2 FYNNEI. CDR3 length: 16 residues.